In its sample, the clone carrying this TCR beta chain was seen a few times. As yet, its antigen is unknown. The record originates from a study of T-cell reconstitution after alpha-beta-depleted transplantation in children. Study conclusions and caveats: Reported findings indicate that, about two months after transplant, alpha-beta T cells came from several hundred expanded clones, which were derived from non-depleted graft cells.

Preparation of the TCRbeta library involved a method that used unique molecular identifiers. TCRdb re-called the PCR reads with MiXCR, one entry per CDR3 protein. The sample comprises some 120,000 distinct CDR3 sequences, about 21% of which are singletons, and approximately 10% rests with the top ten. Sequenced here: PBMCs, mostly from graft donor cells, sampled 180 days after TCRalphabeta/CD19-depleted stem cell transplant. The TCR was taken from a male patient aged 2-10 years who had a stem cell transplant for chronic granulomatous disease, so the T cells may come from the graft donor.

The CDR3 nucleotides are TGTGCCAGCAGTACAGGGAGGATTAACTATGGCTACACCTTC. Translation: CASSTGRINYGYTF. The genes are TRBV12-3 or TRBV12-4 and TRBJ1-2; D perhaps matches TRBD1 (6 bases). This CDR3 is built from 14 residues. The V end lost 5 bases, the J end lost 1 base, and 11 bases lay between the germline ends.